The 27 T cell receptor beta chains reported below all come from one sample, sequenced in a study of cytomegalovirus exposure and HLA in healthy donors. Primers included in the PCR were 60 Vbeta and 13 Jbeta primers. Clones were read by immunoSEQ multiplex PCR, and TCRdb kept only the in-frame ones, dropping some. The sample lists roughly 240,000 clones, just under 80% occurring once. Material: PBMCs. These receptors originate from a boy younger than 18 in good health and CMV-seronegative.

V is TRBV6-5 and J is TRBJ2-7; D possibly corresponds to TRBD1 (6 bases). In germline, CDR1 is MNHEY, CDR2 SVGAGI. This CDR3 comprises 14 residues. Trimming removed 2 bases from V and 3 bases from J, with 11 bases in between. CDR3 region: CASSYGTSVYEQYF. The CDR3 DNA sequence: TGTGCCAGCAGTTACGGGACATCCGTCTACGAGCAGTACTTC.

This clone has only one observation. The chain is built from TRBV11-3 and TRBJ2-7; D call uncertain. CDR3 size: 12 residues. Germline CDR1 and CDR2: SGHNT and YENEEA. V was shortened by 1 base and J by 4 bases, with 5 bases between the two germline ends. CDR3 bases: TGTGCCAGCAGCTTAGCTCAGTACGAGCAGTACTTC. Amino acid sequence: CASSLAQYEQYF. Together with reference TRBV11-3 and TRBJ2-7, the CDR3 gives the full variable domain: EAGVVQSPRYKIIEKKQPVAFWCNPISGHNTLYWYLQNLGQGPELLIRYENEEAVDDSQLPKDRFSAERLKGVDSTLKIQPAELGDSAVYLCASSLAQYEQYFGPGTRLTVT.

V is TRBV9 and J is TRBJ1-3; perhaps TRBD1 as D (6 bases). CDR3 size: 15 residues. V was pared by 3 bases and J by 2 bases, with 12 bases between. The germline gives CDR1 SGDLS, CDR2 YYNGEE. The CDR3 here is CASSAGGAAGNTIYF. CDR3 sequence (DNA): TGTGCCAGCAGCGCCGGGGGGGCCGCTGGAAACACCATATATTTT.

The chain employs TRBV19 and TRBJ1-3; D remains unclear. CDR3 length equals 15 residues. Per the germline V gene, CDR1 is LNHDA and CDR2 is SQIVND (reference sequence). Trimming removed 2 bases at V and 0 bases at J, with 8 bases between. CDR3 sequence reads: CASSISLSSGNTIYF. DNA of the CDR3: TGTGCCAGTAGTATAAGCCTGAGCTCTGGAAACACCATATATTTT.

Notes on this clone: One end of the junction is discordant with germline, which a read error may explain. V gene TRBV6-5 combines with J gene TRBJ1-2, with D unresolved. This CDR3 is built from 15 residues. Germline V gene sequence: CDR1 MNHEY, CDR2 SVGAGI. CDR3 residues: CVSSTFRSREYGYTF. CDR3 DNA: TGTGTCAGCAGTACTTTCAGGTCTCGGGAGTATGGCTACACCTTC.

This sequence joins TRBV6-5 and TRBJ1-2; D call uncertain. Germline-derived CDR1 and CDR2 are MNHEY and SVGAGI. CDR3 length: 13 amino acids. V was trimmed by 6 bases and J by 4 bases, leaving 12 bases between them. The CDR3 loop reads CASSPMEGYGYTF. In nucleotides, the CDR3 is TGTGCCAGCAGCCCCATGGAGGGCTATGGCTACACCTTC.

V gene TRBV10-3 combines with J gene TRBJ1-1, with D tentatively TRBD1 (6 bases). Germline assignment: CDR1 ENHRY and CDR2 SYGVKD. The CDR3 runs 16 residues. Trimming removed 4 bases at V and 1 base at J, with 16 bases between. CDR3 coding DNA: TGTGCCATCAGTGGGGGCCCCGGCAGGGGGAACACTGAAGCTTTCTTT. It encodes CAISGGPGRGNTEAFF.

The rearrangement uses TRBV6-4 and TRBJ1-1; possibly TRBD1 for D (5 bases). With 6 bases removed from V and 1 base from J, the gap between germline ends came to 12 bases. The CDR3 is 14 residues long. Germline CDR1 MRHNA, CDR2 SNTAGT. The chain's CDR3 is CASSQTVKNTEAFF. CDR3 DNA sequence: TGTGCCAGCAGCCAGACAGTCAAGAACACTGAAGCTTTCTTT.

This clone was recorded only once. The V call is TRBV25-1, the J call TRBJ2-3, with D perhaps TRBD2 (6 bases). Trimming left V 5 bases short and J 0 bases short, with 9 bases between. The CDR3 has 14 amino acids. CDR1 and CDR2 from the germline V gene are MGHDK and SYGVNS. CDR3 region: CASSPGGSTDTQYF. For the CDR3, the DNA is TGTGCCAGCAGTCCAGGAGGGAGCACAGATACGCAGTATTTT.

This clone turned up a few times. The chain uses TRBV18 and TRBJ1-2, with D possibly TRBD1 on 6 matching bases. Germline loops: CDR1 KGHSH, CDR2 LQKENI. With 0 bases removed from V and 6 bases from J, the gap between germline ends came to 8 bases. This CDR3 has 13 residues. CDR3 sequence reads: CASSPPRQDGYTF. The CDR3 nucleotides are TGTGCCAGCTCACCACCCCGACAGGATGGCTACACCTTC. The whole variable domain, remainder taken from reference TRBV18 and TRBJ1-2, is NAGVMQNPRHLVRRRGQEARLRCSPMKGHSHVYWYRQLPEEGLKFMVYLQKENIIDESGMPKERFSAEFPKEGPSILRIQQVVRGDSAAYFCASSPPRQDGYTFGSGTRLTVV.

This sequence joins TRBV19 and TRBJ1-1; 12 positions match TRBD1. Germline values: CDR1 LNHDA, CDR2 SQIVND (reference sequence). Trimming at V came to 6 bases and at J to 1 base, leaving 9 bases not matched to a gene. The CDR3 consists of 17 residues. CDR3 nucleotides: TGTGCCAGTAGGCTCCGGGACAGGGGGCGGGAGAACACTGAAGCTTTCTTT. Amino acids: CASRLRDRGRENTEAFF.

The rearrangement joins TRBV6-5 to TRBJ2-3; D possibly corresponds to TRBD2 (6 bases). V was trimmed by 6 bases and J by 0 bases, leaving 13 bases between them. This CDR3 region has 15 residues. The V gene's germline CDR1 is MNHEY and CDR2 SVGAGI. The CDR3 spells CASRRDGGSTDTQYF. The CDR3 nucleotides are TGTGCCAGCAGACGCGACGGGGGAAGCACAGATACGCAGTATTTT.

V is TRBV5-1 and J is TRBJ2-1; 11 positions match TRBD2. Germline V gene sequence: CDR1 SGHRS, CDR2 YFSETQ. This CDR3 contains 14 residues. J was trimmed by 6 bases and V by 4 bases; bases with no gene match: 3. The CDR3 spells CASSLTSGANEQFF. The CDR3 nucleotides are TGCGCCAGCAGCCTGACTAGCGGGGCCAATGAGCAGTTCTTC.

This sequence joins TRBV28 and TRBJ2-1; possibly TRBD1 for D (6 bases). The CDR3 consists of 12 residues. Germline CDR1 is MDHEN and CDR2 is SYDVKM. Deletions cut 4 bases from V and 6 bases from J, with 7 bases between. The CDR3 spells CASSYRVNEQFF. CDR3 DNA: TGTGCCAGCAGTTACAGGGTCAATGAGCAGTTCTTC.

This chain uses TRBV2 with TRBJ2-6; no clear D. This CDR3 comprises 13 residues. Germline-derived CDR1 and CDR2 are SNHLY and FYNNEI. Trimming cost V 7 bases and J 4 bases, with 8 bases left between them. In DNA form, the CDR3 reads TGTGCCAGCATAAACTGGGGGGCCAACGTCCTGACTTTC. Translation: CASINWGANVLTF.

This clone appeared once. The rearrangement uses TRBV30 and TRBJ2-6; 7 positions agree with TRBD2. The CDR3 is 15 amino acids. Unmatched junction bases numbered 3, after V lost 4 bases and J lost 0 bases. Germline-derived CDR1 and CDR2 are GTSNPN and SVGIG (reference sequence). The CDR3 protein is CAWNPGGSGANVLTF. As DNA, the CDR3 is TGTGCCTGGAATCCGGGAGGCTCTGGGGCCAACGTCCTGACTTTC. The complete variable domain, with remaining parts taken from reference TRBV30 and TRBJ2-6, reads SQTIHQWPATLVQPVGSPLSLECTVEGTSNPNLYWYRQAAGRGLQLLFYSVGIGQISSEVPQNLSASRPQDRQFILSSKKLLLSDSGFYLCAWNPGGSGANVLTFGAGSRLTVL.

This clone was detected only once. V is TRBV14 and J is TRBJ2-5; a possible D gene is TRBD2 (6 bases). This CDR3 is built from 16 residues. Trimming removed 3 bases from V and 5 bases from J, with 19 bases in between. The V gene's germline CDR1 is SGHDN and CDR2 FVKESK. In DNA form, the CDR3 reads TGTGCCAGCAGCCAGGGTCTAGCGAGGAAGGCGGAGACCCAGTACTTC. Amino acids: CASSQGLARKAETQYF.

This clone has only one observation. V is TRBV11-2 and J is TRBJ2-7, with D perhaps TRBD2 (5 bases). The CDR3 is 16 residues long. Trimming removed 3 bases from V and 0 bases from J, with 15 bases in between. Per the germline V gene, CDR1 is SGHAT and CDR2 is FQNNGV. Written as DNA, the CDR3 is TGTGCCAGCAGCTTCCAAGCTGGAACTAGCTCCTACGAGCAGTACTTC. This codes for CASSFQAGTSSYEQYF.

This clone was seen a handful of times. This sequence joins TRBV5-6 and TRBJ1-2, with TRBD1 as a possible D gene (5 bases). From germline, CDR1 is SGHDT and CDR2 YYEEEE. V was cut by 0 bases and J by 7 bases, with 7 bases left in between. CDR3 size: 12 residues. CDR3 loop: CASSLEGVGYTF. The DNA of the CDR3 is TGTGCCAGCAGCTTGGAAGGGGTTGGCTACACCTTC.

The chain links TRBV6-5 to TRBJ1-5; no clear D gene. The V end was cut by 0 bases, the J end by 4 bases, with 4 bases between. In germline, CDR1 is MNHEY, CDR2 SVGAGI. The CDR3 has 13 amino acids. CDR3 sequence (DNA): TGTGCCAGCAGTTACTCTTCTAATCAGCCCCAGCATTTT. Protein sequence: CASSYSSNQPQHF.

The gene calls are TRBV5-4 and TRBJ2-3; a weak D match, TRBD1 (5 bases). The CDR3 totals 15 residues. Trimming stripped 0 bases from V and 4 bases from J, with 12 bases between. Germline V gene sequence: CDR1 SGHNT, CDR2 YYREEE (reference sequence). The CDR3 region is CASSLGRPGPDTQYF. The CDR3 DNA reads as TGTGCCAGCAGCTTGGGAAGGCCAGGGCCAGATACGCAGTATTTT.

The CDR3 nucleotides are TGTGCCAGCAGCGTAGTGGGAGGGACGGACGGCTACACCTTC. The encoded protein is CASSVVGGTDGYTF. J is TRBJ1-2 and V is TRBV9; a possible D gene is TRBD1 (5 bases). V was pared by 0 bases and J by 8 bases, with 14 bases between. CDR1 and CDR2 from the germline V gene are SGDLS and YYNGEE. The CDR3 has 14 residues. The entire variable domain, with the rest obtained from reference TRBV9 and TRBJ1-2, is as follows: DSGVTQTPKHLITATGQRVTLRCSPRSGDLSVYWYQQSLDQGLQFLIQYYNGEERAKGNILERFSAQQFPDLHSELNLSSLELGDSALYFCASSVVGGTDGYTFGSGTRLTVV.

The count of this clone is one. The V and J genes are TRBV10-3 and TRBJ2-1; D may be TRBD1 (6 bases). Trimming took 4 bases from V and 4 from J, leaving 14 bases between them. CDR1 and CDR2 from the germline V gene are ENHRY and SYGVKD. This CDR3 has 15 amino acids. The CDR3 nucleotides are TGTGCCATCAGTGGGGGGCTCGGACGTTACAATGAGCAGTTCTTC. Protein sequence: CAISGGLGRYNEQFF.

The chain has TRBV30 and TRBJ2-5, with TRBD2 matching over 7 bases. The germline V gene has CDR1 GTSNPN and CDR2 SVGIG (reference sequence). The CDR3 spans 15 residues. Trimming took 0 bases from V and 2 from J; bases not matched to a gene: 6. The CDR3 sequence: CAWSVRGGGQETQYF. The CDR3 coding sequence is TGTGCCTGGAGTGTACGGGGCGGGGGACAAGAGACCCAGTACTTC. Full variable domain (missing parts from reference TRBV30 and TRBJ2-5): SQTIHQWPATLVQPVGSPLSLECTVEGTSNPNLYWYRQAAGRGLQLLFYSVGIGQISSEVPQNLSASRPQDRQFILSSKKLLLSDSGFYLCAWSVRGGGQETQYFGPGTRLLVL.

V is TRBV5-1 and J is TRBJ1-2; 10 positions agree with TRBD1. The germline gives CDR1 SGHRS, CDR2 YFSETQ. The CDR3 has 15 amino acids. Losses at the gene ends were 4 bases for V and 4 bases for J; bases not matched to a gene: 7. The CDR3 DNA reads TGCGCCAGCAGCAGGGACAGGGGCCGAACCTATGGCTACACCTTC. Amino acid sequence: CASSRDRGRTYGYTF.

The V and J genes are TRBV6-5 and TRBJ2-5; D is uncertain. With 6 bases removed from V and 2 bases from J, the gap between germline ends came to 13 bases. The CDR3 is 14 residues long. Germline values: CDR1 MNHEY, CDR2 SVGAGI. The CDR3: CASSQFDSQETQYF. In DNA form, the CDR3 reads TGTGCCAGCAGCCAATTCGACTCTCAAGAGACCCAGTACTTC.

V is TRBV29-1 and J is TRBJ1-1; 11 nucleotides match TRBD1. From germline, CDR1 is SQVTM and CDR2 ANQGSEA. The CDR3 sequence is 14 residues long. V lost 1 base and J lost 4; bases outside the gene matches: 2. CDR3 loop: CSVEVGQGGTEAFF. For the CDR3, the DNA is TGCAGCGTTGAAGTGGGACAGGGGGGCACTGAAGCTTTCTTT.